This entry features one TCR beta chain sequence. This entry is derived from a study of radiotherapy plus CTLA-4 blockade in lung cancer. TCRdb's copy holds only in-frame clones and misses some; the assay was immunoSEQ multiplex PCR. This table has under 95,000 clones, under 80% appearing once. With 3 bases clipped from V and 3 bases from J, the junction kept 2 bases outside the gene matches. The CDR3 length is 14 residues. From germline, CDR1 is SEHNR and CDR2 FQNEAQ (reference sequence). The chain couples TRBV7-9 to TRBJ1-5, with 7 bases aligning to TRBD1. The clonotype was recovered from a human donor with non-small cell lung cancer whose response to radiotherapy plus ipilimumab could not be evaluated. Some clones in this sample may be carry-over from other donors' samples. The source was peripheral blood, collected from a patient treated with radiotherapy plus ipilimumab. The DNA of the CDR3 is TGTGCCAGCAGCTTGACAGGGCCCAATCAGCCCCAGCATTTT. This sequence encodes CASSLTGPNQPQHF.